The 5 T cell receptor beta chains listed next were all sequenced from one sample in a study of low-dose radiotherapy and immunotherapy resistance in tumors. cDNA synthesis used a TRAV/TRBV-specific primer set for both chains. The authors amplified TCRs for approximately 20 PCR cycles with a constant-region primer and a V-primer adapter. From the reads, TCRdb called clonotypes with MiXCR, one entry per CDR3 protein. The top ten clones hold roughly 1.4% of a sample with tens of thousands of distinct CDR3 sequences, roughly 17% of them seen once. Time point defined: after trial treatment. Treatment denoted: LDRT plus nivolumab, ipilimumab, low-dose cyclophosphamide and aspirin (RACIN trial). The starting material was PBMCs, obtained after low-dose radiotherapy plus immunotherapy. These receptors were obtained from a male donor with prostate cancer.

The chain employs TRBV30 and TRBJ2-7, with 9 nucleotides matching TRBD2. The CDR3 length is 15 residues. Per germline, CDR1 GTSNPN and CDR2 SVGIG (reference sequence). V shed 0 bases and J 2 bases; nucleotides not matched to a gene: 5. The CDR3 loop reads CAWSVKLAGTYEQYF. In DNA form, the CDR3 reads TGTGCCTGGAGTGTGAAACTAGCGGGTACCTACGAGCAGTACTTC.

This clonotype was counted ten times or more. The chain employs TRBV11-2 and TRBJ2-3, with D unclear. V lost 3 bases to trimming and J lost 5 bases, with 6 bases between them. The V gene's germline CDR1 is SGHAT and CDR2 FQNNGV. The CDR3 sequence is 12 residues long. CDR3 sequence: CASSFTGDTQYF. The CDR3 bases are TGTGCCAGCAGCTTTACCGGAGATACGCAGTATTTT.

This clonotype was seen repeatedly, ten times or more. The chain has TRBV7-9 and TRBJ2-7; 8 nucleotides match TRBD2. With V trimmed by 1 base and J by 6 bases, 8 bases remained unmatched. The CDR3 spans 15 residues. From germline, CDR1 is SEHNR and CDR2 FQNEAQ (reference sequence). This chain's CDR3 is CASSLEGTRSFEQYF. The CDR3 nucleotides are TGTGCCAGCAGCTTAGAGGGGACTAGGAGCTTCGAGCAGTACTTC.

This clonotype was seen at least ten times. The V call is TRBV30, the J call TRBJ2-1; 16 positions match TRBD2. V dropped 3 bases and J dropped 9; count of bases not matched to a gene: 5. This CDR3 spans 15 amino acids. Germline CDR1 reads GTSNPN; CDR2 reads SVGIG (reference sequence). CDR3 in DNA: TGTGCCTGGAGAGGGACTAGCGGGAGGGCCGGTGAGCAGTTCTTC. Its protein product is CAWRGTSGRAGEQFF. The full variable domain, with the rest looked up from reference TRBV30 and TRBJ2-1, is SQTIHQWPATLVQPVGSPLSLECTVEGTSNPNLYWYRQAAGRGLQLLFYSVGIGQISSEVPQNLSASRPQDRQFILSSKKLLLSDSGFYLCAWRGTSGRAGEQFFGPGTRLTVL.

At least ten counts were recorded for this clonotype. The genes are TRBV20-1 and TRBJ2-3; no definite D call. CDR1 is DFQATT, CDR2 SNEGSKA, per germline (reference sequence). The length of the CDR3 is 13 residues. With 3 bases removed from V and 2 bases from J, the gap between germline ends came to 9 bases. The CDR3 nucleotides are TGCAGTGCTAGGGCGGATTTCACAGATACGCAGTATTTT. This sequence encodes CSARADFTDTQYF.